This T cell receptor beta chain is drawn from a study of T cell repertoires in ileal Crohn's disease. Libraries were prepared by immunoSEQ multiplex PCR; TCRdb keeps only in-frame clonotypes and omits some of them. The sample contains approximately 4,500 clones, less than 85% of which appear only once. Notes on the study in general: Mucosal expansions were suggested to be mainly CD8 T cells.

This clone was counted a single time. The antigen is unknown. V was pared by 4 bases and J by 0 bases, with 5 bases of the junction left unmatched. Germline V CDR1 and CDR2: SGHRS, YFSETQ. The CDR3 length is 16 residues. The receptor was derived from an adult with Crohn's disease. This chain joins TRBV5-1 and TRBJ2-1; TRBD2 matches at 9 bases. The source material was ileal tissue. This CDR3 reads CASSQLAGNSYNEQFF. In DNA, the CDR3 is TGCGCCAGCAGCCAACTAGCGGGTAACTCCTACAATGAGCAGTTCTTC.